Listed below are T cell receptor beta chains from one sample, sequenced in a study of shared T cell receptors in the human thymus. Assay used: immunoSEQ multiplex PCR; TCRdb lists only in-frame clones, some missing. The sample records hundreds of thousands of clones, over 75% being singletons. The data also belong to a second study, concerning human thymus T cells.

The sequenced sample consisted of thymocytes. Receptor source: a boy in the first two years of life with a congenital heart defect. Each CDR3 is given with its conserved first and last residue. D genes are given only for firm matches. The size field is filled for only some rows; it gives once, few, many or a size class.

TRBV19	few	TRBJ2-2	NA	CASNSPGENTGELFF	TGTGCCAGTAATTCTCCGGGAGAGAACACCGGGGAGCTGTTTTTT
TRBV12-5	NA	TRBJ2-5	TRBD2	CASSRTSGEHQETQYF	TGTGCTAGCTCTAGGACTAGCGGGGAACACCAAGAGACCCAGTACTTC
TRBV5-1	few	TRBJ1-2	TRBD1	CASSLARDRAHGYTF	TGCGCCAGCAGCTTGGCCCGGGACAGGGCCCATGGCTACACCTTC
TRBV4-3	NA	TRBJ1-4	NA	CASSQVLTGSEKLFF	TGCGCCAGCAGCCAAGTTTTAACAGGCTCCGAAAAACTGTTTTTT
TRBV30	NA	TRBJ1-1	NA	CAWTVDTEAFF	TGTGCCTGGACCGTTGACACTGAAGCTTTCTTT
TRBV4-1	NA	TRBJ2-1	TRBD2	CASSQGLADNEQFF	TGCGCCAGCAGCCAAGGACTAGCGGACAATGAGCAGTTCTTC
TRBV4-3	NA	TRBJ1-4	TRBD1	CASSPDRANEKLFF	TGCGCCAGCAGCCCGGACAGGGCAAATGAAAAACTGTTTTTT
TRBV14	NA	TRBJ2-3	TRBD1	CASSQDTGQSRTDTQYF	TGTGCCAGCAGCCAAGACACGGGACAGAGTAGGACAGATACGCAGTATTTT
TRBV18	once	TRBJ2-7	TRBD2	CASSPHGTSGLHGSYEQYF	TGTGCCAGCTCACCACATGGGACTAGCGGGCTCCATGGGTCCTACGAGCAGTACTTC
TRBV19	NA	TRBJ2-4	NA	CASSMVQQNLAKNIQYF	TGTGCCAGTAGTATGGTTCAACAGAATTTAGCCAAAAACATTCAGTACTTC
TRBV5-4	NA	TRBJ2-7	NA	CASLKGSEQYF	TGTGCCAGCCTAAAGGGGTCCGAGCAGTACTTC
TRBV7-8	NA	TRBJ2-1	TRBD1	CASSLASTGDENEQFF	TGTGCCAGCAGCTTAGCGAGCACAGGGGATGAGAATGAGCAGTTCTTC
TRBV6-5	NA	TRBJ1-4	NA	CASSYSVQGREKLFF	TGTGCCAGCAGTTACTCGGTCCAGGGGCGTGAAAAACTGTTTTTT
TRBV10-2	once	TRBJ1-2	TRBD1	CARLTGTGYTF	TGCGCCAGGTTGACAGGGACCGGCTACACCTTC
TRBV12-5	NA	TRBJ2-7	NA	CASGPPGGTYEQYF	TGTGCTAGTGGTCCCCCCGGAGGGACCTACGAGCAGTACTTC
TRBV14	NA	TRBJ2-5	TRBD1	CASSRPDRDLYQETQYF	TGTGCCAGCAGCCGACCTGACAGGGACCTGTACCAAGAGACCCAGTACTTC
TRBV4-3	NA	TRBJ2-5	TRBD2	CASSRKLAGGEETQYF	TGCGCCAGCAGCCGTAAGCTAGCGGGGGGGGAGGAGACCCAGTACTTC
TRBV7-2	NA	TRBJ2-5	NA	CASSFGETQYF	TGTGCCAGCAGCTTCGGGGAGACCCAGTACTTC
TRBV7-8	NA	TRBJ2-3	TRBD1	CASSPRTGPVDTQYF	TGTGCCAGCAGCCCCAGGACAGGGCCTGTGGATACGCAGTATTTT